A selection of T cell receptor beta chains follows, all from one sample in a study of T-cell reconstitution after alpha-beta-depleted transplantation in children. TCRdb reanalysed the PCR reads using MiXCR and keeps one entry per CDR3 protein. This table holds 450,000 to 600,000 distinct CDR3 sequences, 13% found once. The source was PBMCs, mostly from graft donor cells, collected 360 days after TCRalphabeta/CD19-depleted stem cell transplant. The receptors were sampled from a male patient between 5 and 17 years old who had a stem cell transplant for acute myeloid leukemia, so the T cells may come from the graft donor. Each CDR3 is given without its conserved first and last residue. Some rows have no size entry. The others give once, few or many, or a class for an expanded clone.

v_call	j_call	clone_size	cdr3_aa
TRBV9	TRBJ2-3	many	ASSFPGQGTDTQY
TRBV16	TRBJ2-7	-	ASSQPITGLSEQY
TRBV20-1	TRBJ2-1	many	SGDRWSYNEQF
TRBV4-3	TRBJ2-1	few	ASSPGRGGQF
TRBV29-1	TRBJ2-3	-	SVAGAGGDTQY
TRBV5-1	TRBJ2-2	many	ASSLARQGAAGELF
TRBV30	TRBJ2-7	few	AWTGDRGYEQY
TRBV7-6	TRBJ2-7	few	ASSLLVASGRPGGYEQY
TRBV5-1	TRBJ2-5	-	ASSHGLRPRQETQY
TRBV5-1	TRBJ2-2	few	ASSLGLASTGELF
TRBV7-6	TRBJ2-5	once	ASSLQAGGARPPEY
TRBV12-3/TRBV12-4	TRBJ2-1	-	ASSLRGTSSYNEQF
TRBV6-1	TRBJ2-2	few	AIGRSRDTGELF
TRBV7-9	TRBJ1-1	-	VFGVANTEAF
TRBV9	TRBJ2-7	-	ASSPPGTLYEQY
TRBV20-1	TRBJ2-5	many	SAETGLAGAVTQY
TRBV29-1	TRBJ2-1	few	SQGTANSYNEQF
TRBV7-6	TRBJ2-1	-	ASSLEPSGFNEQF
TRBV24-1	TRBJ2-2	-	ATSDPGQGVRTGELF
TRBV28	TRBJ2-7	many	ASSFLGLAGGPSYEQY
TRBV5-1	TRBJ1-2	few	ASSSPGDSGYT
TRBV12-3/TRBV12-4	TRBJ2-1	-	ASSRGELGEQF
TRBV7-8	TRBJ2-7	medium-sized	ASSFGAGGFDEQY
TRBV30	TRBJ1-2	many	AWRAGLLYGYT
TRBV25-1	TRBJ2-1	-	ASTGGLAGPYNEQF
TRBV29-1	TRBJ2-1	-	SVDPFMDEQF
TRBV27	TRBJ2-1	few	ASHDLFGAYNEQF
TRBV6-5	TRBJ1-3	few	ASSYSVLGNTIY
TRBV20-1	TRBJ2-7	many	SASEPSYEQY